Listed here are 26 T cell receptor beta chains from one sample, sequenced in a study of cytomegalovirus exposure and HLA in healthy donors. Sequenced by immunoSEQ multiplex PCR; TCRdb stores in-frame clones only, minus some. Of over 150,000 clones listed, 75% to 90% were seen once; the top ten hold about 20%. What was sequenced was PBMCs. These receptors came from a man between 18 and 29 years old in good health and CMV-seropositive.

The rearrangement joins TRBV27 to TRBJ2-3; TRBD2 might be the D (6 bases). Germline V gives CDR1 MNHEY, CDR2 SMNVEV (reference sequence). Trimming stripped 3 bases from V and 5 bases from J, with 12 bases between. This CDR3 is 14 amino acids long. The CDR3 spells CASSLGQTRDTQYF. In nucleotides, the CDR3 is TGTGCCAGCAGTTTGGGGCAGACTAGAGATACGCAGTATTTT.

This chain connects TRBV4-3 to TRBJ1-1, with 7 nucleotides matching TRBD1. Germline V CDR1 and CDR2: LGHNA, YSLEER. The J segment lost 1 base and the V segment lost 1 base, leaving 3 bases of the junction unmatched. The CDR3 extends over 15 amino acids. The CDR3 is CASSQVWDRNTEAFF. The CDR3 DNA reads as TGCGCCAGCAGCCAAGTCTGGGACAGGAACACTGAAGCTTTCTTT.

This clone was recorded once. Other DNA sequences of this sample code for an identical CDR3. V is TRBV29-1 and J is TRBJ2-7, with D possibly matching TRBD2 (6 bases). V dropped 6 bases and J dropped 2 bases, with 23 bases sitting between them. The length of the CDR3 is 16 residues. Germline CDR1 reads SQVTM; CDR2 reads ANQGSEA. CDR3 bases: TGCAGCGTCACTGGCACGCGGGGACCGAACCCCTACGAGCAGTACTTC. This encodes CSVTGTRGPNPYEQYF.

This clone was detected a few times. V is TRBV2 and J is TRBJ2-1; D remains ambiguous. Germline assignment: CDR1 SNHLY and CDR2 FYNNEI. The CDR3 is 16 residues long. V was cut by 2 bases and J by 9 bases, with 20 bases left in between. Here the CDR3 DNA reads TGTGCCAGCAGTGAACTGGGCAGACAAACGTTTAGTGAGCAGTTCTTC. Protein: CASSELGRQTFSEQFF.

This clone was seen only once. The V call is TRBV29-1, the J call TRBJ2-7; 9 bases line up with TRBD2. Germline V gene sequence: CDR1 SQVTM, CDR2 ANQGSEA. The CDR3 spans 14 residues. V gave up 2 bases and J gave up 2 bases; unmatched junction bases: 4. CDR3 bases: TGCAGCGTTGAAAAGCGGGGGGTCCCCTACGAGCAGTACTTC. Protein: CSVEKRGVPYEQYF.

The chain recombines TRBV25-1 with TRBJ2-5; 11 positions match TRBD2. This CDR3 is built from 13 residues. J was trimmed by 10 bases and V by 10 bases; bases with no gene match: 11. Looked up from germline, CDR1 is MGHDK and CDR2 is SYGVNS. CDR3 amino acids: CATKTSGIDIQYF. The CDR3 nucleotides read TGTGCCACCAAGACTAGCGGGATAGATATCCAGTACTTC.

This clone was found once. The chain recombines TRBV4-1 with TRBJ2-5; 8 positions match TRBD2. Per the germline V gene, CDR1 is MGHRA and CDR2 is YSYEKL. Losses at the gene ends were 4 bases for V and 6 bases for J; bases not matched to a gene: 7. The CDR3 sequence is 14 residues long. For the CDR3, the DNA is TGCGCCAGCAGCCTCGGGGGGGCCTTTCAGACCCAGTACTTC. Residues: CASSLGGAFQTQYF.

V and J are TRBV9 and TRBJ1-2, with D possibly matching TRBD1 (5 bases). Germline lookup yields CDR1 SGDLS and CDR2 YYNGEE. This CDR3 contains 14 residues. V shed 0 bases and J shed 3 bases, with 9 bases lying between them. CDR3 in amino acids: CASSVEGYHYGYTF. In DNA form, the CDR3 reads TGTGCCAGCAGCGTAGAGGGGTATCACTATGGCTACACCTTC.

Of note for this clone: Its ends do not fully match the called genes, so a read error is possible. This CDR3 reads CASSQGPDTTDTQYF. In DNA form, the CDR3 reads TGCGCCAGCAGCCAAGGCCCGGACACCACAGATACGCAGTATTTT. The chain recombines TRBV7-2 with TRBJ2-3, with D possibly matching TRBD1 (5 bases). Germline-derived CDR1 and CDR2 are SGHTA and FQGNSA. The CDR3 extends over 15 amino acids.

The chain uses TRBV5-1 and TRBJ1-4; maybe TRBD1 (5 bases). The V and J ends lost 1 base and 3 bases respectively, with 13 bases between them. This CDR3 has 16 residues. CDR1 and CDR2 (germline): SGHRS, YFSETQ. CDR3 coding DNA: TGCGCCAGCAGCTTGAGGAGGGCAGGGTCTAATGAAAAACTGTTTTTT. Amino acid sequence: CASSLRRAGSNEKLFF.

The chain couples TRBV14 to TRBJ2-7; D may be TRBD1 (6 bases). V lost 3 bases and J 2 bases, leaving 17 bases between the germline ends. The CDR3 runs to 16 residues. Looked up from germline, CDR1 is SGHDN and CDR2 is FVKESK. The CDR3 nucleotides read TGTGCCAGCAGCCACGTCACAGGGAATACGGCCTACGAGCAGTACTTC. It translates to CASSHVTGNTAYEQYF.

V usage is TRBV7-9 and J usage is TRBJ2-7; 7 positions match TRBD2. The CDR3 spans 14 residues. The germline gives CDR1 SEHNR, CDR2 FQNEAQ (reference sequence). The J segment lost 2 bases and the V segment lost 3 bases, leaving 4 bases of the junction unmatched. This CDR3 is CASSLGGGTYEQYF. Written as DNA, the CDR3 is TGTGCCAGCAGCTTGGGCGGGGGTACCTACGAGCAGTACTTC. The full variable domain, with the rest looked up from reference TRBV7-9 and TRBJ2-7, is DTGVSQNPRHKITKRGQNVTFRCDPISEHNRLYWYRQTLGQGPEFLTYFQNEAQLEKSRLLSDRFSAERPKGSFSTLEIQRTEQGDSAMYLCASSLGGGTYEQYFGPGTRLTVT.

The chain combines TRBV7-2 with TRBJ2-5; 10 bases align to TRBD2. This CDR3 has 16 residues. The V gene end was trimmed by 5 bases and the J gene end by 4 bases; junction bases not matched to a gene: 10. Germline V gene data show CDR1 as SGHTA and CDR2 as FQGNSA. The CDR3 bases are TGTGCCAGCAGCAAGCGGACAGCGGGGGGGGTAGAGACCCAGTACTTC. Its translation: CASSKRTAGGVETQYF.

The rearrangement uses TRBV5-4 and TRBJ2-1; no firm D call. Germline CDR1 SGHNT, CDR2 YYREEE (reference sequence). The V gene lost 0 bases and the J gene lost 16 bases, with 14 bases spanning the gap. The CDR3 extends over 12 amino acids. The CDR3 sequence is CASSLDETTNFF. For the CDR3, the DNA is TGTGCCAGCAGCTTGGACGAGACAACCAACTTCTTC. Looking up the rest from reference TRBV5-4 and TRBJ2-1 gives the full variable domain: ETGVTQSPTHLIKTRGQQVTLRCSSQSGHNTVSWYQQALGQGPQFIFQYYREEENGRGNFPPRFSGLQFPNYSSELNVNALELDDSALYLCASSLDETTNFFGPGTRLTVL.

V usage is TRBV29-1 and J usage is TRBJ1-1; TRBD1 agrees at 7 bases. The length of the CDR3 is 14 residues. Trimming took 7 bases from V and 3 from J; bases not matched to a gene: 11. Looked up from germline, CDR1 is SQVTM and CDR2 is ANQGSEA. This chain's CDR3 is CSAQGGTRHTEAFF. In nucleotides, the CDR3 is TGCAGCGCCCAGGGGGGGACTAGGCACACTGAAGCTTTCTTT.

The J gene is TRBJ2-1, the V gene TRBV4-1; a weak D match, TRBD2 (6 bases). CDR1 and CDR2 from the germline V gene are MGHRA and YSYEKL. CDR3 length: 17 amino acids. With 3 bases removed from V and 3 bases from J, the gap between germline ends came to 18 bases. CDR3 DNA sequence: TGCGCCAGCAGCCAGCAGCCCCCGGGACTGATCTACAATGAGCAGTTCTTC. Translating gives CASSQQPPGLIYNEQFF.

The V gene is TRBV30, the J gene TRBJ1-3; D not resolved. V lost 4 bases, J lost 0 bases, and 10 bases lay in between. Germline CDR1 GTSNPN, CDR2 SVGIG (reference sequence). The CDR3 is made up of 14 amino acids. The CDR3 reads CAWTTGFSGNTIYF. CDR3 DNA sequence: TGTGCCTGGACCACGGGGTTCTCTGGAAACACCATATATTTT. Supplemented by reference TRBV30 and TRBJ1-3, the full variable domain reads SQTIHQWPATLVQPVGSPLSLECTVEGTSNPNLYWYRQAAGRGLQLLFYSVGIGQISSEVPQNLSASRPQDRQFILSSKKLLLSDSGFYLCAWTTGFSGNTIYFGEGSWLTVV.

The chain recombines TRBV29-1 with TRBJ2-5, with 8 positions matching TRBD2. The J segment lost 5 bases and the V segment lost 7 bases, leaving 12 bases of the junction unmatched. The germline CDR1 and CDR2 sequences are SQVTM and ANQGSEA. There are 14 residues in the CDR3. The CDR3: CSAPGGEGSETQYF. Here the CDR3 DNA reads TGCAGCGCTCCCGGGGGGGAGGGTTCCGAGACCCAGTACTTC.

The rearrangement links TRBV6-5 to TRBJ1-2, with 8 bases fitting TRBD1. The V segment lost 5 bases and the J segment 4 bases; nucleotides outside the gene matches: 9. The length of the CDR3 is 15 residues. Germline V gene data show CDR1 as MNHEY and CDR2 as SVGAGI. The CDR3 loop is CASSPGQGRLYGYTF. The DNA of the CDR3 is TGTGCCAGCAGTCCCGGACAGGGAAGGCTCTATGGCTACACCTTC.

This chain joins TRBV27 and TRBJ2-1, with TRBD2 identical over 10 bases. V lost 3 bases to trimming and J lost 6 bases; unmatched junction nucleotides: 5. This CDR3 is built from 15 residues. Germline-derived CDR1 and CDR2 are MNHEY and SMNVEV (reference sequence). CDR3 loop: CASSLALAGVNEQFF. The CDR3 bases are TGTGCCAGCAGTTTGGCCCTAGCGGGAGTCAATGAGCAGTTCTTC.

The chain combines TRBV7-8 with TRBJ1-1, with a weak D call TRBD1 (5 bases). Germline V gene lookup returns CDR1 SGHVS and CDR2 FQNEAQ. The germline V and J ends were trimmed by 2 bases and 7 bases, with 14 bases remaining between them. The CDR3 is 14 amino acids. DNA of the CDR3: TGTGCCAGCAGCTTAAGAGTACAGGCGTTTGAAGCTTTCTTT. Residues: CASSLRVQAFEAFF. Based on the CDR3 plus reference TRBV7-8 and TRBJ1-1, the full variable domain is GAGVSQSPRYKVAKRGQDVALRCDPISGHVSLFWYQQALGQGPEFLTYFQNEAQLDKSGLPSDRFFAERPEGSVSTLKIQRTQQEDSAVYLCASSLRVQAFEAFFGQGTRLTVV.

The V and J genes are TRBV4-3 and TRBJ2-1, with D perhaps TRBD2 (7 bases). This CDR3 has 15 amino acids. V lost 4 bases to trimming and J lost 14 bases, with 24 bases between them. Germline CDR1 is LGHNA and CDR2 is YSLEER. The DNA for the CDR3 is TGCGCCAGCAGCCTCGGCGGGGGCCGCACCGTGGGGGAGTTCTTC. It translates to CASSLGGGRTVGEFF.

Note on this clone: The identical CDR3 is also encoded by other nucleotide sequences in the sample. The chain links TRBV30 to TRBJ2-7, with D perhaps TRBD1 (5 bases). Trimming took off 1 base at V and 2 bases at J, with 6 bases between the two ends. Germline V CDR1 and CDR2: GTSNPN, SVGIG (reference sequence). The CDR3 extends over 12 amino acids. The CDR3 region has the DNA TGTGCCTGGAGTGCCAGGGCCTACGAGCAGTACTTC. This encodes CAWSARAYEQYF.

Concerning this clone itself: This specimen includes other DNA sequences encoding the same CDR3. The chain recombines TRBV4-3 with TRBJ1-1; 8 bases match TRBD1. CDR1 is LGHNA and CDR2 is YSLEER in the germline V gene. The ends lost 4 bases at V and 1 base at J; junction bases unmatched: 2. The CDR3 totals 14 residues. The CDR3 DNA sequence: TGCGCCAGCAGCCTTGGACAGGGGAACACTGAAGCTTTCTTT. As protein: CASSLGQGNTEAFF.

This clone appeared once. V gene TRBV7-9 combines with J gene TRBJ2-7; TRBD1 might be the D (6 bases). The CDR3 runs to 14 residues. The germline gives CDR1 SEHNR, CDR2 FQNEAQ (reference sequence). V shed 5 bases and J shed 9 bases, with 20 bases lying between them. DNA for the CDR3: TGTGCCAGCAGCCTCCCCGGGACAAAGCAGGGGCAGTACTTC. Its translation: CASSLPGTKQGQYF.

The rearrangement uses TRBV11-2 and TRBJ2-1; TRBD1 matches 7 bases. The CDR3 has 15 residues. Germline V gene sequence: CDR1 SGHAT, CDR2 FQNNGV. The V segment lost 4 bases and the J segment 2 bases; nucleotides outside the gene matches: 5. CDR3 loop: CASSWTQGAYNEQFF. For the CDR3, the DNA is TGTGCCAGCAGCTGGACTCAGGGGGCCTACAATGAGCAGTTCTTC.